The next 20 T cell receptor beta chains were all read from a single sample in a study of blood T cell repertoires in COVID-19. The data were produced by immunoSEQ multiplex PCR, yet TCRdb's version contains in-frame clones alone and is incomplete. The repertoire holds fewer than 350,000 clones, with 80% to 90% as singletons. The sample comprised PBMCs or T cells enriched from blood (not recorded which). The receptors here all came from a young man who had recovered from COVID-19.

The genes are TRBV3-1 (or the pseudogene TRBV3-2) and TRBJ1-5, with D maybe TRBD1 (6 bases). This CDR3 region has 18 residues. Germline CDR1 is LGHDT and CDR2 is YNNKEL (reference sequence). V lost 1 base, J lost 4 bases, and 20 bases lay in between. The CDR3 region is CASSQGGIPGAKNQPQHF. As DNA, the CDR3 is TGTGCCAGCAGCCAAGGGGGTATACCAGGGGCTAAGAATCAGCCCCAGCATTTT.

The V gene is TRBV5-1, the J gene TRBJ2-7, with no clear D. This CDR3 has 12 amino acids. Trimming removed 4 bases from V and 2 bases from J, with 7 bases in between. From germline, CDR1 is SGHRS and CDR2 YFSETQ. CDR3 DNA: TGCGCCAGCAGCCCGAGTACCTACGAGCAGTACTTC. Residues: CASSPSTYEQYF.

The rearrangement uses TRBV3-1 (or the pseudogene TRBV3-2) and TRBJ2-3; 11 positions match TRBD2. The germline gives CDR1 LGHDT, CDR2 YNNKEL (reference sequence). Trimming removed 2 bases from V and 4 bases from J; junction bases left unmatched: 11. This CDR3 is built from 18 residues. CDR3 sequence: CASSQYRTTSGGADTQYF. The CDR3 region has the DNA TGTGCCAGCAGCCAATACCGAACAACTAGCGGGGGTGCAGATACGCAGTATTTT.

V is TRBV3-1 (or the pseudogene TRBV3-2) and J is TRBJ2-7; 12 nucleotides line up with TRBD2. Germline assignment: CDR1 LGHDT and CDR2 YNNKEL (reference sequence). V lost 4 bases and J lost 0; bases outside the gene matches: 7. The CDR3 is 17 residues long. The CDR3 reads CASSPKKLAGGSYEQYF. The CDR3 bases are TGTGCCAGCAGCCCAAAAAAACTAGCGGGGGGCTCCTACGAGCAGTACTTC.

The rearrangement joins TRBV24-1 to TRBJ2-1, with D possibly TRBD2 on 8 matching bases. Germline values: CDR1 KGHDR, CDR2 SFDVKD. V lost 4 bases and J 0 bases, leaving 15 bases between the germline ends. This CDR3 comprises 17 residues. CDR3 loop: CATSEPAGDSSYNEQFF. In DNA form, the CDR3 reads TGTGCCACCAGTGAGCCAGCGGGGGACAGCTCCTACAATGAGCAGTTCTTC.

In regard to this clone: Other DNA sequences in this specimen translate into the identical CDR3. This chain links TRBV5-1 with TRBJ2-1; TRBD2 agrees at 7 bases. V shed 0 bases, J shed 7 bases, and the junction held 4 bases outside the gene matches. Germline V lookup: CDR1 SGHRS, CDR2 YFSETQ. The CDR3 contains 14 residues. The CDR3 coding sequence is TGCGCCAGCAGCTTGGGGGCCGGGGGGAATGAGCAGTTCTTC. Encoded protein: CASSLGAGGNEQFF.

CDR3 bases: TGTGCCAGCAGCCAGGACAGGGGAGGGACTGAAGCTTTCTTT. Protein sequence: CASSQDRGGTEAFF. The J gene is TRBJ1-1, the V gene TRBV7-2; 9 bases are shared with TRBD1. Germline assignment: CDR1 SGHTA and CDR2 FQGNSA. The CDR3 extends over 14 amino acids. V gave up 5 bases and J gave up 5 bases; unmatched junction bases: 6. Full variable domain (remainder filled in from reference TRBV7-2 and TRBJ1-1): GAGVSQSPSNKVTEKGKDVELRCDPISGHTALYWYRQSLGQGLEFLIYFQGNSAPDKSGLPSDRFSAERTGGSVSTLTIQRTQQEDSAVYLCASSQDRGGTEAFFGQGTRLTVV.

The V and J genes are TRBV13 and TRBJ2-7; D is possibly TRBD2 (5 bases). V lost 5 bases to trimming and J lost 7 bases, with 12 bases between them. This CDR3 spans 12 amino acids. The germline CDR1 and CDR2 sequences are PRHDT and FYEKMQ (reference sequence). The CDR3 DNA is TGTGCCAGCAGCCCAACGTGGAGGGAGCAGTACTTC. As protein: CASSPTWREQYF.

The V and J genes are TRBV7-9 and TRBJ1-2; TRBD1 aligns across 8 bases. V gave up 5 bases and J gave up 6 bases; unmatched junction bases: 8. CDR3 length: 14 residues. Germline values: CDR1 SEHNR, CDR2 FQNEAQ (reference sequence). The CDR3 is CASSHDRGWDGYTF. The CDR3 region has the DNA TGTGCCAGCAGCCACGACAGGGGCTGGGATGGCTACACCTTC. The whole variable domain, filled in from reference TRBV7-9 and TRBJ1-2, reads DTGVSQNPRHKITKRGQNVTFRCDPISEHNRLYWYRQTLGQGPEFLTYFQNEAQLEKSRLLSDRFSAERPKGSFSTLEIQRTEQGDSAMYLCASSHDRGWDGYTFGSGTRLTVV.

This clone was counted a single time. This chain links TRBV12-3 or TRBV12-4 with TRBJ1-6; 9 bases map to TRBD1. The CDR3 length is 13 residues. Trimming removed 10 bases from V and 7 bases from J; junction bases left unmatched: 5. CDR3 loop: CATGQGSNSPLHF. The CDR3 region has the DNA TGTGCCACGGGACAGGGATCAAATTCACCCCTCCACTTT.

V gene TRBV4-3 combines with J gene TRBJ1-3; 9 bases are a match to TRBD1. Unmatched junction bases numbered 2, after V lost 0 bases and J lost 2 bases. The CDR3 is made up of 16 amino acids. CDR1 is LGHNA and CDR2 is YSLEER in the germline V gene. This chain's CDR3 is CASSQENRGPGNTIYF. The CDR3 coding sequence is TGCGCCAGCAGCCAAGAGAACAGGGGGCCTGGAAACACCATATATTTT.

This clone was recorded once. The chain links TRBV19 to TRBJ1-2; 10 bases are a match to TRBD1. Trimming cost V 5 bases and J 0 bases; bases outside gene matches: 9. The CDR3 covers 17 residues. Germline V CDR1 and CDR2: LNHDA, SQIVND (reference sequence). In DNA form, the CDR3 reads TGTGCCAGTAGTCCGTCGACAGGGGGCGAAGCTAACTATGGCTACACCTTC. Residues: CASSPSTGGEANYGYTF.

The genes are TRBV6-5 and TRBJ2-7, with 7 bases fitting TRBD2. Germline CDR1 is MNHEY and CDR2 is SVGAGI. The CDR3 extends over 16 amino acids. V shed 4 bases, J shed 3 bases, and the junction held 12 bases outside the gene matches. The CDR3 here is CASSFPPGGGDYEQYF. CDR3 nucleotide sequence: TGTGCCAGCAGTTTCCCCCCCGGCGGGGGTGACTACGAGCAGTACTTC.

This chain joins TRBV5-6 and TRBJ1-6; D is perhaps TRBD1 (6 bases). This CDR3 contains 16 residues. Germline CDR1 is SGHDT and CDR2 is YYEEEE. V was pared by 3 bases and J by 4 bases, with 14 bases between. CDR3 amino acids: CASSSPRGTYNSPLHF. CDR3 in DNA: TGTGCCAGCAGCTCTCCTAGGGGGACGTATAATTCACCCCTCCACTTT.

The chain is built from TRBV12-3 or TRBV12-4 and TRBJ1-2, with 7 bases that match TRBD1. The CDR3 has 13 residues. The V segment lost 6 bases and the J segment 3 bases; nucleotides outside the gene matches: 4. CDR3 region: CASSRDSYYGYTF. CDR3 bases: TGTGCCAGCAGCCGGGACAGCTACTATGGCTACACCTTC.

The chain joins TRBV9 to TRBJ1-2; no reliable D call. The CDR3 is 12 amino acids. The ends were cut back, 4 bases at V and 5 bases at J, with 9 bases in the middle. Germline assignment: CDR1 SGDLS and CDR2 YYNGEE. The CDR3 nucleotides read TGTGCCAGCAGCCGTACGGAGTATGGCTACACCTTC. Its protein is CASSRTEYGYTF.

This clone is a singleton in its sample. The V and J genes are TRBV6-5 and TRBJ1-6; 7 bases align to TRBD1. Germline-derived CDR1 and CDR2 are MNHEY and SVGAGI. The CDR3 covers 16 residues. The V gene end was trimmed by 2 bases and the J gene end by 0 bases; junction bases not matched to a gene: 1. The CDR3 region is CASSYHRGSYNSPLHF. The DNA of the CDR3 is TGTGCCAGCAGTTACCACAGGGGCTCCTATAATTCACCCCTCCACTTT.

V is TRBV2 and J is TRBJ2-5; 8 nucleotides align to TRBD1. CDR1 and CDR2 (germline): SNHLY, FYNNEI. Losses at the gene ends were 8 bases for V and 4 bases for J; bases not matched to a gene: 3. The CDR3 is made up of 12 amino acids. CDR3 sequence (DNA): TGTGCCAGCCACGACAGGGGAGAGACCCAGTACTTC. Translation: CASHDRGETQYF.

This clone is a singleton in its sample. The chain carries TRBV18 and TRBJ2-1, with 11 bases fitting TRBD1. The CDR3 is 14 amino acids. V lost 5 bases to trimming and J lost 7 bases; unmatched junction nucleotides: 4. The germline V gene has CDR1 KGHSH and CDR2 LQKENI. The CDR3 loop is CASSSGQGANEQFF. The CDR3 nucleotides read TGTGCCAGCTCAAGCGGACAGGGGGCGAATGAGCAGTTCTTC.

V is TRBV27 and J is TRBJ1-1; 8 bases agree with TRBD1. Germline V gene lookup returns CDR1 MNHEY and CDR2 SMNVEV (reference sequence). V lost 5 bases to trimming and J lost 6 bases; unmatched junction nucleotides: 8. This CDR3 has 14 residues. This CDR3 reads CASSVTGGDPEAFF. Written as DNA, the CDR3 is TGTGCCAGCAGTGTAACAGGGGGGGATCCTGAAGCTTTCTTT.